These 28 T cell receptor beta chains were sequenced from one sample in a study of blood T cells in healthy people across ages (dated by TCRdb to 2014 to 2015). Receptors were amplified or captured by 5' RACE. The sequencer was an Illumina HiSeq 2500. A second PCR of roughly 6 to 12 cycles was run with a J-beta primer mix and a sample-barcoded 5' primer. TCRdb ran its own pipeline on the public reads, namely fastp trimming at Q25 and MiXCR clone calling, and kept in-frame beta chains. CDR3 protein sequences are deduplicated, and each keeps its most common genes and DNA. Here the sample has over 950,000 distinct CDR3 sequences; about two fifths occur a single time. 13% of the sample rests with the top ten. Material: blood. These receptors originate from a man younger than 35 in good health.

This clonotype turned up a few times. V and J are TRBV20-1 and TRBJ1-2, with D maybe TRBD1 (5 bases). The CDR3 is 14 residues long. The germline CDR1 and CDR2 sequences are DFQATT and SNEGSKA (reference sequence). The V end lost 6 bases, the J end lost 6 bases, and 20 bases lay between the germline ends. CDR3: CSAASLLGGDGYTF. The CDR3 nucleotides are TGCAGTGCGGCATCTTTATTAGGAGGGGATGGCTACACCTTC.

The chain links TRBV4-1 to TRBJ1-4; 7 bases are shared with TRBD1. The CDR3 has 16 amino acids. The germline gives CDR1 MGHRA, CDR2 YSYEKL. V was pared by 8 bases and J by 6 bases, with 15 bases of the junction left unmatched. CDR3 amino acids: CASQEGVGTVYEKLFF. CDR3 bases: TGCGCCAGCCAGGAGGGAGTGGGGACAGTCTATGAAAAACTGTTTTTT.

This clonotype was seen many times. The rearrangement joins TRBV20-1 to TRBJ1-2; TRBD1 matches at 7 bases. There are 12 residues in the CDR3. Germline loops: CDR1 DFQATT, CDR2 SNEGSKA (reference sequence). V was pared by 4 bases and J by 7 bases, with 6 bases of the junction left unmatched. The CDR3: CSATPEGAGYTF. The CDR3 nucleotides read TGCAGTGCTACCCCGGAGGGGGCTGGCTACACCTTC.

A few counts support this clonotype. The chain has TRBV24-1 and TRBJ1-4; weak D call: TRBD1 (5 bases). From germline, CDR1 is KGHDR and CDR2 SFDVKD. The CDR3 consists of 17 residues. The germline V and J ends were trimmed by 4 bases and 3 bases, with 17 bases remaining between them. In DNA, the CDR3 is TGTGCCACCAGTGACCCGAAGGGACCCACGGCTAATGAAAAACTGTTTTTT. Translating it yields CATSDPKGPTANEKLFF.

This chain uses TRBV6-5 with TRBJ2-5; 9 bases are shared with TRBD2. Germline CDR1 MNHEY, CDR2 SVGAGI. This CDR3 contains 14 residues. V dropped 8 bases and J dropped 3; count of bases not matched to a gene: 7. In DNA, the CDR3 is TGTGCCAGCTCACATGGACTAGCGAAAGAGACCCAGTACTTC. Translating it yields CASSHGLAKETQYF.

With respect to this clonotype: The junction differs from germline at one of its ends, possibly a read error. The gene calls are TRBV24-1 and TRBJ2-3; D remains ambiguous. Germline V lookup: CDR1 KGHDR, CDR2 SFDVKD. The CDR3 is 15 amino acids. In DNA, the CDR3 is TGTGCCACCAATGATTCGCGTCAGCACACAGATACGCAGTATTTT. Translating gives CATNDSRQHTDTQYF.

The chain joins TRBV7-3 to TRBJ2-2; no reliable D call. The length of the CDR3 is 13 residues. V was cut by 4 bases and J by 8 bases, with 11 bases left in between. Germline lookup yields CDR1 SGHTA and CDR2 FQGTGA. The DNA for the CDR3 is TGTGCCAGCAGCTCCGGACGGTTAGGGGAGCTGTTTTTT. Translated: CASSSGRLGELFF. The full variable domain, completed using reference TRBV7-3 and TRBJ2-2, is GAGVSQTPSNKVTEKGKYVELRCDPISGHTALYWYRQSLGQGPEFLIYFQGTGAADDSGLPNDRFFAVRPEGSVSTLKIQRTERGDSAVYLCASSSGRLGELFFGEGSRLTVL.

This clonotype turned up a few times. V is TRBV12-3 or TRBV12-4 and J is TRBJ2-3; the D is unclear. CDR3 size: 13 residues. V gave up 6 bases and J gave up 8 bases, with 15 bases separating them. In DNA, the CDR3 is TGTGCCAGCAGCGAACCAATAGGCCGTACGCAGTATTTT. Translation: CASSEPIGRTQYF.

CDR3 loop: CSVGGQAYEQYF. The DNA for the CDR3 is TGCAGCGTTGGGGGGCAGGCCTACGAGCAGTACTTC. The rearrangement joins TRBV29-1 to TRBJ2-7; D perhaps matches TRBD1 (6 bases). Germline assignment: CDR1 SQVTM and CDR2 ANQGSEA. The CDR3 is made up of 12 amino acids. With 4 bases removed from V and 2 bases from J, the gap between germline ends came to 9 bases.

The rearrangement links TRBV7-3 to TRBJ1-1, with TRBD1 as a possible D gene (6 bases). This CDR3 comprises 13 residues. The V end was cut by 4 bases, the J end by 6 bases, with 12 bases between. Germline V gene lookup returns CDR1 SGHTA and CDR2 FQGTGA. DNA for the CDR3: TGTGCCAGCAGCTCGGCAGGGGATGCTGAAGCTTTCTTT. Translation gives CASSSAGDAEAFF.

This clonotype was seen more than once but under ten times. The chain is built from TRBV27 and TRBJ2-1, with a tentative D call TRBD2 (5 bases). CDR3 length: 15 residues. The germline V and J ends were trimmed by 4 bases and 9 bases, with 19 bases remaining between them. Germline V lookup: CDR1 MNHEY, CDR2 SMNVEV (reference sequence). CDR3 amino acids: CASSWLGRGDSEQFF. DNA for the CDR3: TGTGCCAGCAGTTGGCTAGGACGGGGTGACTCTGAGCAGTTCTTC.

The rearrangement uses TRBV4-3 and TRBJ1-2; 9 nucleotides align to TRBD1. V shed 4 bases, J shed 6 bases, and the junction held 12 bases outside the gene matches. Germline lookup yields CDR1 LGHNA and CDR2 YSLEER. This CDR3 region has 16 residues. CDR3 coding DNA: TGCGCCAGCAGCCGACTGAAGGACAGGGGATCGGATGGCTACACCTTC. Protein product: CASSRLKDRGSDGYTF.

This clonotype was seen once. This chain uses TRBV6-1 with TRBJ1-2; TRBD1 is a possible D gene (6 bases). With 5 bases removed from V and 7 bases from J, the gap between germline ends came to 20 bases. The germline gives CDR1 MNHNS, CDR2 SASEGT. There are 15 residues in the CDR3. The CDR3 DNA reads TGTGCCAGCAGTACCAACCCCGGGACATCCTCTGGCTACACCTTC. Its translation: CASSTNPGTSSGYTF.

This clonotype was detected a few times. The chain uses TRBV6-2 or TRBV6-3 and TRBJ1-2; D gene uncertain. With 3 bases removed from V and 6 bases from J, the gap between germline ends came to 11 bases. Germline values: CDR1 MNHEY, CDR2 SVGEGT. The CDR3 has 13 amino acids. This chain's CDR3 is CASSYSGSDGYTF. Here the CDR3 DNA reads TGTGCCAGCAGTTATTCTGGGAGTGATGGCTACACCTTC.

The V call is TRBV15, the J call TRBJ2-7, with D uncertain. V dropped 0 bases and J dropped 1 base, with 16 bases sitting between them. This CDR3 has 17 residues. Germline CDR1 LNHNV, CDR2 YYDKDF (reference sequence). CDR3 sequence: CATSRDIVTVPSYEQYF. The CDR3, as DNA: TGTGCCACCAGCAGAGATATAGTGACCGTACCTTCCTACGAGCAGTACTTC.

The J gene is TRBJ2-7, the V gene TRBV29-1, with D perhaps TRBD1 (6 bases). Germline assignment: CDR1 SQVTM and CDR2 ANQGSEA. This CDR3 has 12 amino acids. The V and J ends lost 3 bases and 12 bases respectively, with 18 bases between them. DNA for the CDR3: TGCAGCGTTGACGGGACAAAACCTATACGGTACTTC. Translation gives CSVDGTKPIRYF.

This clonotype was detected a few times. The chain uses TRBV6-5 and TRBJ2-4; possibly TRBD1 for D (6 bases). Germline lookup yields CDR1 MNHEY and CDR2 SVGAGI. The CDR3 consists of 16 residues. Trimming removed 6 bases at V and 0 bases at J, with 15 bases between. The CDR3 is CASSPGHLLAKNIQYF. Here the CDR3 DNA reads TGTGCCAGCAGCCCGGGACACTTACTAGCCAAAAACATTCAGTACTTC.

This clonotype was seen more than once but under ten times. The V call is TRBV5-1, the J call TRBJ2-3, with a tentative D call TRBD2 (6 bases). Germline CDR1 is SGHRS and CDR2 is YFSETQ. This CDR3 comprises 16 residues. Deletions cut 4 bases from V and 6 bases from J, with 21 bases between. CDR3 sequence: CASSPLRDSEGDTQYF. The CDR3 DNA reads as TGCGCCAGCAGCCCACTCCGGGACTCCGAAGGCGATACGCAGTATTTT.

This clonotype showed up many times. The chain has TRBV12-3 or TRBV12-4 and TRBJ2-7; D call uncertain. This CDR3 is built from 15 residues. With 3 bases removed from V and 3 bases from J, the gap between germline ends came to 15 bases. Here the CDR3 DNA reads TGTGCCAGCAGTTTTTTCGCGAGTCGGAACTACGAGCAGTACTTC. This encodes CASSFFASRNYEQYF.

This clonotype was picked up a small number of times. The rearrangement joins TRBV29-1 to TRBJ1-1, with 7 bases matching TRBD1. V trimming: 7 bases; J trimming: 6 bases; junction bases outside the gene matches: 11. The germline gives CDR1 SQVTM, CDR2 ANQGSEA. This CDR3 comprises 13 residues. In DNA form, the CDR3 reads TGCAGCGGTAGTCAGGGACAGACCTCTGAAGCTTTCTTT. This codes for CSGSQGQTSEAFF.

This chain links TRBV12-3 or TRBV12-4 with TRBJ1-2; D call uncertain. Trimming removed 0 bases from V and 5 bases from J, with 10 bases in between. The CDR3 has 14 residues. This CDR3 reads CASSLAGLGYGYTF. As DNA, the CDR3 is TGTGCCAGCAGTTTAGCGGGCCTAGGGTATGGCTACACCTTC.

The chain uses TRBV7-8 and TRBJ1-4; D perhaps matches TRBD1 (5 bases). Germline V gives CDR1 SGHVS, CDR2 FQNEAQ. V was shortened by 6 bases and J by 2 bases, with 19 bases between the two germline ends. The CDR3 has 17 residues. The CDR3 is CASRSGAGRWTNEKLFF. The CDR3 coding sequence is TGTGCCAGCAGGAGTGGCGCAGGGCGGTGGACTAATGAAAAACTGTTTTTT.

This clonotype has more than one count but fewer than ten. The genes are TRBV7-9 and TRBJ2-3, with D possibly TRBD2 on 5 matching bases. Germline-derived CDR1 and CDR2 are SEHNR and FQNEAQ (reference sequence). CDR3 length: 15 amino acids. V shed 4 bases and J shed 5 bases, with 16 bases lying between them. CDR3 residues: CASSSGGLAGDTQYF. CDR3 in DNA: TGTGCCAGCAGCTCTGGTGGGCTAGCAGGAGATACGCAGTATTTT.

This sequence joins TRBV7-9 and TRBJ1-6; D is uncertain. Germline CDR1 SEHNR, CDR2 FQNEAQ (reference sequence). The length of the CDR3 is 14 residues. V was shortened by 5 bases and J by 8 bases, with 13 bases between the two germline ends. CDR3 nucleotide sequence: TGTGCCAGCAGCCCGGAGCTTCCGTATTCACCCCTCCACTTT. It is translated as CASSPELPYSPLHF.

V gene TRBV6-2 or TRBV6-3 combines with J gene TRBJ2-3, with D hard to call. Germline loops: CDR1 MNHEY, CDR2 SVGEGT. The germline V and J ends were trimmed by 7 bases and 0 bases, with 11 bases remaining between them. This CDR3 comprises 14 residues. The CDR3 is CASMTFSSTDTQYF. CDR3 DNA sequence: TGTGCCAGCATGACTTTTTCTAGCACAGATACGCAGTATTTT.

The V gene is TRBV7-8, the J gene TRBJ2-7; tentative D call: TRBD2 (6 bases). The germline V gene has CDR1 SGHVS and CDR2 FQNEAQ. Trimming stripped 8 bases from V and 1 base from J, with 18 bases between. The CDR3 totals 15 residues. The CDR3 nucleotides read TGTGCCAGCGTCAAACCGGGACTTCCTTCCTACGAGCAGTACTTC. Protein: CASVKPGLPSYEQYF.

The CDR3 sequence is CASSLARQYTGELFF. The CDR3 DNA reads as TGTGCCAGCAGCTTGGCGAGACAGTACACCGGGGAGCTGTTTTTT. The chain has TRBV5-6 and TRBJ2-2, with D perhaps TRBD1 (5 bases). Looked up from germline, CDR1 is SGHDT and CDR2 is YYEEEE. Between the trimmed V and J ends, which lost 0 bases and 3 bases, there was a span of 9 bases. This CDR3 contains 15 residues.

This clonotype has only a few counts. The chain combines TRBV27 with TRBJ2-4; D is possibly TRBD2 (5 bases). The J call may be incorrect, as the DNA end agrees better with TRBJ2-7. CDR1 MNHEY and CDR2 SMNVEV come from the germline V gene (reference sequence). The CDR3 loop spans 13 amino acids. The DNA of the CDR3 is TGTGCCAGCAGTCCCAGCGGAACTTACGAGCAGTACTTC. Amino acid sequence: CASSPSGTYEQYF.